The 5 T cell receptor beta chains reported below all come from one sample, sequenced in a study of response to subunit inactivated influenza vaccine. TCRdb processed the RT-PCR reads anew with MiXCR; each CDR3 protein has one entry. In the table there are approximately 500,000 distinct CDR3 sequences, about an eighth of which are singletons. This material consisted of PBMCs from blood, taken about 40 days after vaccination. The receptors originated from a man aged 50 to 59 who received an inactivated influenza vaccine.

CDR3 loop: CASSLAGTYTGELFF. The CDR3 DNA reads TGTGCCAGCAGCCTAGCCGGGACTTACACCGGGGAGCTGTTTTTT. This chain links TRBV9 with TRBJ2-2; D perhaps matches TRBD2 (6 bases). Germline-derived CDR1 and CDR2 are SGDLS and YYNGEE. V lost 4 bases and J lost 3, with 13 bases in between. The CDR3 runs to 15 residues.

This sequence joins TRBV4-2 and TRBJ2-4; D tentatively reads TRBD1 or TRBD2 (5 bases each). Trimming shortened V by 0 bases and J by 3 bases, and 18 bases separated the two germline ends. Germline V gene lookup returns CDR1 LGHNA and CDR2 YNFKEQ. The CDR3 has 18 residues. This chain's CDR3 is CASSQDLSGVGGKNIQYF. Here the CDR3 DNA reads TGTGCCAGCAGCCAAGATTTGTCCGGCGTTGGGGGCAAAAACATTCAGTACTTC.

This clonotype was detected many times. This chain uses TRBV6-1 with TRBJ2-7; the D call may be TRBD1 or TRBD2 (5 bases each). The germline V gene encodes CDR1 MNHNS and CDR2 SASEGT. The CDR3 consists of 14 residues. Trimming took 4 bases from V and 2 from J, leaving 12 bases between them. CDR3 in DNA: TGTGCCAGCAGTGGCAGGGACGCGGCCTACGAGCAGTACTTC. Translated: CASSGRDAAYEQYF.

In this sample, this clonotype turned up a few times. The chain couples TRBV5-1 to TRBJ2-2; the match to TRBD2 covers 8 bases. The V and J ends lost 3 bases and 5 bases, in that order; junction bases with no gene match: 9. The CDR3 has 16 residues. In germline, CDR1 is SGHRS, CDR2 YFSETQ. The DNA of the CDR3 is TGCGCCAGCAGCTCCGTCGGCGGGGGGCCTACCGGGGAGCTGTTTTTT. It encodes CASSSVGGGPTGELFF.

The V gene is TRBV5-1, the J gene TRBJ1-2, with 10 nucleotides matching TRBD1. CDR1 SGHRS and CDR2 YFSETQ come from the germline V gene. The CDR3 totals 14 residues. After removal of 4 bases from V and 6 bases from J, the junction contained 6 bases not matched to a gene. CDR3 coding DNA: TGCGCCAGCAGCCTTTGGACAGGGGGAGATGGCTACACCTTC. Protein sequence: CASSLWTGGDGYTF.